Below are 14 T cell receptor beta chains sequenced from a single sample in a study of blood T cell repertoires in COVID-19. Method: immunoSEQ multiplex PCR; TCRdb's copy keeps in-frame clones and lacks some. Counted here are 220,000 or so clones, approximately 81% occurring once; the ten biggest clones make up approximately 5.1%. Sequenced: peripheral blood. The receptors originated from a woman aged 60-75 years who had recovered from COVID-19.

The chain employs TRBV5-4 and TRBJ2-7, with 14 bases aligning to TRBD2. Germline V gives CDR1 SGHNT, CDR2 YYREEE (reference sequence). CDR3 length: 17 residues. With V trimmed by 3 bases and J by 0 bases, 5 bases remained unmatched. The CDR3 sequence is CASSSGTSGGSSYEQYF. The DNA of the CDR3 is TGTGCCAGCAGCTCCGGGACTAGCGGGGGATCCTCCTACGAGCAGTACTTC.

This rearrangement joins TRBV27 to TRBJ2-7, with 9 bases fitting TRBD1. J lost 4 bases, V lost 0 bases, and 4 bases had no gene match. The CDR3 runs to 15 residues. Germline values: CDR1 MNHEY, CDR2 SMNVEV (reference sequence). CDR3: CASSLSNRGPYEQYF. For the CDR3, the DNA is TGTGCCAGCAGTTTATCGAACAGGGGGCCATACGAGCAGTACTTC.

The V call is TRBV4-1, the J call TRBJ2-2, with D perhaps TRBD2 (5 bases). CDR1 and CDR2 from the germline V gene are MGHRA and YSYEKL. Trimming took 1 base from V and 7 from J, leaving 19 bases between them. This CDR3 has 17 amino acids. The CDR3 is CASSQVDRRGSNGELFF. In DNA, the CDR3 is TGCGCCAGCAGCCAAGTTGACCGGCGTGGGAGCAACGGGGAGCTGTTTTTT.

A single count supports this clone. The V call is TRBV7-9, the J call TRBJ1-4; D unresolved. The V and J ends lost 3 bases and 5 bases respectively, with 10 bases between them. Germline lookup yields CDR1 SEHNR and CDR2 FQNEAQ (reference sequence). This CDR3 spans 14 amino acids. The CDR3 nucleotides are TGTGCCAGCAGCTTGAAACAGCTAAATGAAAAACTGTTTTTT. Translating it yields CASSLKQLNEKLFF.

The chain links TRBV11-2 to TRBJ2-2; D gene unclear. V lost 4 bases and J 7 bases, leaving 7 bases between the germline ends. The CDR3 runs 12 residues. Per germline, CDR1 SGHAT and CDR2 FQNNGV. CDR3 sequence (DNA): TGTGCCAGCAGCTGGTACAACGGGGAGCTGTTTTTT. It encodes CASSWYNGELFF.

The chain carries TRBV19 and TRBJ1-3, with a weak D call TRBD1 (6 bases). Germline lookup yields CDR1 LNHDA and CDR2 SQIVND (reference sequence). CDR3 length equals 15 residues. Trimming shortened V by 5 bases and J by 0 bases, and 11 bases separated the two germline ends. This CDR3 reads CASSAKQGSGNTIYF. The CDR3 DNA follows: TGTGCCAGTAGTGCGAAACAGGGCTCTGGAAACACCATATATTTT.

This clone has more than one count but fewer than ten. This sequence joins TRBV11-2 and TRBJ1-2; 12 bases fit TRBD1. CDR3 size: 15 residues. V dropped 1 base and J dropped 6; count of bases not matched to a gene: 3. In germline, CDR1 is SGHAT, CDR2 FQNNGV. CDR3 in DNA: TGTGCCAGCAGCTTAGCAGGGACAGGGGGCAATGGCTACACCTTC. Amino acids: CASSLAGTGGNGYTF.

V usage is TRBV27 and J usage is TRBJ2-7; 7 bases match TRBD2. CDR1 is MNHEY, CDR2 SMNVEV, per germline (reference sequence). V lost 8 bases to trimming and J lost 1 base; unmatched junction nucleotides: 8. The CDR3 runs 14 residues. In DNA, the CDR3 is TGTGCCAGCCGTGACGGGGGAGGGTCCTACGAGCAGTACTTC. Translation: CASRDGGGSYEQYF.

The V gene is TRBV30, the J gene TRBJ2-2; a possible D gene is TRBD1 (5 bases). V lost 2 bases and J lost 4, with 11 bases in between. Per the germline V gene, CDR1 is GTSNPN and CDR2 is SVGIG (reference sequence). CDR3 length: 14 residues. The CDR3 sequence: CAWSIGAGTGELFF. The CDR3 DNA reads as TGTGCCTGGAGTATAGGGGCCGGCACCGGGGAGCTGTTTTTT.

The gene calls are TRBV7-2 and TRBJ1-1; the match to TRBD1 covers 10 bases. Germline V lookup: CDR1 SGHTA, CDR2 FQGNSA. The V segment lost 4 bases and the J segment 3 bases; nucleotides outside the gene matches: 8. The CDR3 length is 16 residues. CDR3 sequence: CASSSPGQGRHTEAFF. The CDR3 bases are TGTGCCAGCAGCTCACCGGGACAGGGGAGGCACACTGAAGCTTTCTTT.

This clone was seen more than once but under ten times. The chain couples TRBV18 to TRBJ1-5; D may be TRBD1 (6 bases). Germline values: CDR1 KGHSH, CDR2 LQKENI. The CDR3 consists of 18 residues. V shed 3 bases and J shed 2 bases, with 20 bases lying between them. CDR3 bases: TGTGCCAGCTCACCCTTTACAGGGCCCCTAACCCGCAATCAGCCCCAGCATTTT. Protein: CASSPFTGPLTRNQPQHF.

The chain recombines TRBV3-1 (or the pseudogene TRBV3-2) with TRBJ1-1; D unclear. This CDR3 has 14 amino acids. Trimming left V 3 bases short and J 0 bases short, with 8 bases between. Germline V CDR1 and CDR2: LGHDT, YNNKEL (reference sequence). CDR3: CASSHTTLNTEAFF. The CDR3 nucleotides read TGTGCCAGCAGCCATACTACACTGAACACTGAAGCTTTCTTT.

This clone was seen just once. CDR3 amino acids: CASSIAGRSTDTQYF. The CDR3, as DNA: TGTGCCAGTAGTATCGCGGGCCGGAGCACAGATACGCAGTATTTT. The V call is TRBV19, the J call TRBJ2-3; TRBD2 is a possible D gene (5 bases). The germline gives CDR1 LNHDA, CDR2 SQIVND (reference sequence). This CDR3 comprises 15 residues. V lost 3 bases, J lost 0 bases, and 10 bases lay in between.

Only a few counts were recorded for this clone. This rearrangement joins TRBV19 to TRBJ2-7; possible D gene TRBD1, 6 bases. CDR3 length: 13 amino acids. Germline values: CDR1 LNHDA, CDR2 SQIVND (reference sequence). Trimming removed 4 bases from V and 6 bases from J, with 13 bases in between. The CDR3 DNA reads as TGTGCCAGTAGTACTCAATCACAGGGCGAGCAGTACTTC. It yields the protein CASSTQSQGEQYF.